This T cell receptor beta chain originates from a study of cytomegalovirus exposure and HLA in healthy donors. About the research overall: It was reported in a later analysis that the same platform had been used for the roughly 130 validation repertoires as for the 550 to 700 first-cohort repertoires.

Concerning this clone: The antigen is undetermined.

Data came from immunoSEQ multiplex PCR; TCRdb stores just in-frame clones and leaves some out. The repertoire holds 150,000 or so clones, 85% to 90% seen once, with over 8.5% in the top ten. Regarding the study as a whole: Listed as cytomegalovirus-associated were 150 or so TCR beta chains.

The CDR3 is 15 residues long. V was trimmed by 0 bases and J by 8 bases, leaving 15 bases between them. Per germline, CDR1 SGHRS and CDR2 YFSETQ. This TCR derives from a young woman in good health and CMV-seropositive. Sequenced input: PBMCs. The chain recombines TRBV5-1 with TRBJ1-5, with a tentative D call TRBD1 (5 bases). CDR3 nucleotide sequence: TGCGCCAGCAGCTTGGGGCCGGGGGAGTTGGAGCCCCAGCATTTT. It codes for CASSLGPGELEPQHF.